This T cell receptor (beta chain) was identified during a study of CD8 T cells in Susac syndrome. RNA totalling about 0.45 to 1 ug underwent reverse transcription with random hexamers. The CDR3 of TCR beta was amplified by immunoSEQ multiplex PCR across 54 Vbeta and 13 Jbeta. Each CDR3 protein gets one entry after TCRdb re-called the immunoSEQ multiplex PCR reads with MiXCR. This sample yields some 200,000 distinct CDR3 sequences, of which under 97% are seen a single time; 0.075% to 0.1% belongs to the top ten. TEMRA cells were enriched by FACS, and CD4+ and CD8+ T cells were negatively isolated. Germline values: CDR1 LGHNA, CDR2 YNFKEQ. With V trimmed by 6 bases and J by 4 bases, 5 bases remained unmatched. The CDR3 runs 15 residues.

This TCR was recovered from a human donor with Susac syndrome. Sequencing used CD4+ T cells from PBMCs. The rearrangement joins TRBV4-2 to TRBJ2-1; TRBD2 matches at 11 bases. The CDR3 DNA follows: TGTGCCAGCAGACAGACTAGCGGGGAATACAATGAGCAGTTCTTC. Amino acids: CASRQTSGEYNEQFF.